This TCR beta chain was identified in a study of human T cells and chemical hapten exposure. From the RACE reads, TCRdb called clonotypes with MiXCR, one entry per CDR3 protein. Among more than 100,000 distinct CDR3 sequences listed, over 9% were seen once. Time point defined: patch test 3, about 24 weeks after DPC sensitization. As for treatment: therapeutic diphenylcyclopropenone sensitization with weekly scalp DPC. This clonotype was recorded a few times. The CDR3 is made up of 16 amino acids. The V gene's germline CDR1 is SEHNR and CDR2 FQNEAQ (reference sequence). Trimming cost V 2 bases and J 4 bases, with 16 bases left between them.

Material: whole blood, obtained in connection with sensitization to the hapten diphenylcyclopropenone (DPC). The chain links TRBV7-9 to TRBJ2-3; no clear D gene. The TCR was taken from a woman between 45 and 65 years old with alopecia areata. Some clones in this sample may be carry-over from other donors' samples. This chain's CDR3 is CASSLIGANGADTQYF. In DNA form, the CDR3 reads TGTGCCAGCAGCTTAATCGGAGCAAACGGCGCAGATACGCAGTATTTT. The full variable domain, in which reference TRBV7-9 and TRBJ2-3 provide the parts outside the CDR3, is DTGVSQNPRHKITKRGQNVTFRCDPISEHNRLYWYRQTLGQGPEFLTYFQNEAQLEKSRLLSDRFSAERPKGSFSTLEIQRTEQGDSAMYLCASSLIGANGADTQYFGPGTRLTVL.